This T cell receptor (beta chain) appears in the sequencing data of a study of PD-1 blockade in classical Hodgkin lymphoma. Notes on the study in general: Reports described newly diagnosed patients as having lower baseline TCR diversity than healthy donors.

V shed 2 bases and J shed 1 base, with 8 bases lying between them. The CDR3 has 15 residues. The V gene's germline CDR1 is MNHEY and CDR2 SVGAGI. TCRdb's copy holds only in-frame clones and misses some; the assay was immunoSEQ multiplex PCR. The sample lists more than 30,000 clones, less than 85% occurring once. Worth noting for this clone: Its matching antigen is unknown.

All patients experienced relapse after autologous stem cell transplantation, and brentuximab vedotin exposure was variable. Best response was recorded as complete response, partial response or progressive disease. V and J are TRBV6-5 and TRBJ2-2, with no clear D. The clonotype comes from a human donor with classical Hodgkin lymphoma. Sequenced here: peripheral blood mononuclear cells (PBMCs), sampled before the second cycle of nivolumab. The CDR3 coding sequence is TGTGCCAGCAGTTACGAGCCGGGGAACACCGGGGAGCTGTTTTTT. Translating it yields CASSYEPGNTGELFF.